The rows below give T cell receptor beta chains drawn from one sample of a study of cytomegalovirus exposure and HLA in healthy donors. Sequenced by immunoSEQ multiplex PCR; TCRdb stores in-frame clones only, minus some. This repertoire shows 150,000 or so clones, less than 90% found once; its top ten account for around 6.5%. Sequenced: PBMCs. The origin of the receptors is a male donor in good health and CMV-seropositive. Each CDR3 is given with its conserved first and last residue. D genes are given only for firm matches. Expanded clones get a size class; other rows say once, few or many, or leave the size out.

V gene	J gene	clone size	D gene	CDR3 protein	CDR3 DNA
TRBV11-1	TRBJ2-7	.	TRBD2	CASSPSRTRYEQYF	TGTGCCAGCAGCCCAAGTCGGACTAGATACGAGCAGTACTTC
TRBV28	TRBJ1-6	.	TRBD1	CASRPPGQGESLHF	TGTGCCAGCAGGCCCCCGGGACAGGGGGAATCCCTCCACTTT
TRBV7-6	TRBJ2-7	.	TRBD2	CASSPVIGSGSHEQYF	TGTGCCAGCAGCCCCGTCATTGGTAGCGGGAGCCACGAGCAGTACTTC
TRBV6-6	TRBJ2-4	once	.	CASSYGTEKNIQYF	TGTGCCAGCAGTTACGGAACAGAGAAAAACATTCAGTACTTC
TRBV4-1	TRBJ1-4	.	.	CASSQFDINEKLFF	TGCGCCAGCAGCCAATTTGACATCAACGAAAAACTGTTTTTT
TRBV6-6	TRBJ2-5	.	TRBD2	CASSGGLAGGGETQYF	TGTGCCAGCAGTGGGGGACTAGCGGGAGGAGGGGAGACCCAGTACTTC
TRBV30	TRBJ1-4	few	.	CAWSSATNEKLFF	TGTGCCTGGAGTTCTGCAACTAATGAAAAACTGTTTTTT
TRBV16	TRBJ2-1	once	.	CASSRMGSALRDEQFF	TGTGCCAGCAGCCGGATGGGCAGTGCTTTGAGGGATGAGCAGTTCTTC
TRBV7-2	TRBJ2-7	.	TRBD1	CASSPYQGAGPSYEQYF	TGTGCCAGCAGCCCCTACCAGGGGGCGGGCCCGTCCTACGAGCAGTACTTC
TRBV27	TRBJ2-7	few	TRBD2	CASSSPSGSRYEQYF	TGTGCCAGCAGTTCGCCTAGCGGGAGCCGGTACGAGCAGTACTTC
TRBV5-1	TRBJ1-4	.	TRBD1	CASSARGREEKLFF	TGCGCCAGCAGCGCTAGGGGGCGCGAGGAAAAACTGTTTTTT
TRBV6-5	TRBJ2-1	.	TRBD2	CASSYYGPSGSKQFF	TGTGCCAGCAGTTATTACGGACCTAGCGGGAGCAAGCAGTTCTTC
TRBV19	TRBJ1-5	.	TRBD1	CASSSHPPRGQAKYSNQPQHF	TGTGCCAGTAGTTCTCACCCCCCTCGTGGACAGGCCAAATATAGCAATCAGCCCCAGCATTTT
TRBV5-1	TRBJ2-7	.	TRBD2	CASSFELSGRAYEQYF	TGCGCCAGCAGCTTCGAACTTAGCGGGAGGGCCTACGAGCAGTACTTC
TRBV6-1	TRBJ2-5	.	TRBD2	CASSLISGRKETQYF	TGTGCCAGCAGCTTGATTAGCGGGCGCAAAGAGACCCAGTACTTC
TRBV15	TRBJ2-7	.	TRBD1	CATSARDREIEQYF	TGTGCCACCAGCGCCCGGGACAGGGAGATCGAGCAGTACTTC
TRBV7-8	TRBJ2-7	.	.	CASSQGWYREQYF	TGTGCCAGCAGCCAGGGGTGGTATAGGGAGCAGTACTTC
TRBV7-3	TRBJ2-1	.	.	CASSLNPAAGYGYDGKYNEQFF	TGTGCCAGCAGCTTAAACCCTGCGGCGGGCTATGGCTACGACGGAAAGTACAATGAGCAGTTCTTC
TRBV7-2	TRBJ2-1	.	TRBD2	CASSLAWTSGSRNEQFF	TGTGCCAGCAGCTTAGCTTGGACTAGCGGGAGTAGGAATGAGCAGTTCTTC
TRBV7-9	TRBJ2-7	.	.	CASSPTGHEQYF	TGTGCCAGCAGCCCTACAGGGCACGAGCAGTACTTC
TRBV5-1	TRBJ2-3	.	TRBD2	CASSLAAGGTDTQYF	TGCGCCAGCAGCTTGGCGGCGGGGGGCACAGATACGCAGTATTTT
TRBV27	TRBJ1-2	.	.	CASSLSGRYGYTF	TGTGCCAGCAGTTTGTCAGGGAGGTATGGCTACACCTTC
TRBV5-1	TRBJ2-7	.	.	CAGSLFGADEQYF	TGCGCCGGCAGCTTGTTTGGGGCGGACGAGCAGTACTTC
TRBV28	TRBJ2-7	.	.	CASGQVPYEQYF	TGTGCCAGCGGGCAGGTCCCATACGAGCAGTACTTC
TRBV9	TRBJ2-1	.	.	CASSVGFGRDEQFF	TGTGCCAGCAGCGTAGGGTTCGGGCGGGATGAGCAGTTCTTC
TRBV29-1	TRBJ1-1	.	TRBD1	CSVEVLTGGTEAFF	TGCAGCGTTGAAGTCCTGACAGGGGGCACTGAAGCTTTCTTT
TRBV5-1	TRBJ1-1	once	.	CASSFRENTEAFF	TGCGCCAGCAGCTTCAGGGAGAACACTGAAGCTTTCTTT
TRBV18	TRBJ2-2	once	.	CASSPGEVGESTGELFF	TGTGCCAGCTCACCCGGAGAAGTGGGAGAGAGTACCGGGGAGCTGTTTTTT
TRBV6-5	TRBJ1-1	.	.	CASSYTSKGDTEAFF	TGTGCCAGCAGTTATACATCAAAGGGAGACACTGAAGCTTTCTTT
TRBV25-1	TRBJ2-3	once	.	CASSERSTDTQYF	TGTGCCAGCAGTGAGAGGAGCACAGATACGCAGTATTTT
TRBV7-9	TRBJ2-1	.	TRBD1	CSSSSRGSSYNEQFF	TGTTCCAGCAGCTCCAGGGGGAGCTCCTACAATGAGCAGTTCTTC
TRBV27	TRBJ1-1	.	.	CASSLLQGSAFF	TGTGCCAGCAGTTTGTTACAGGGTTCGGCTTTCTTT
TRBV29-1	TRBJ2-1	.	TRBD2	CSVEDWASGRSFEQFF	TGCAGCGTTGAAGATTGGGCAAGCGGGAGATCTTTTGAGCAGTTCTTC
TRBV7-9	TRBJ2-7	few	TRBD1	CASSPGQGALYEQYF	TGTGCCAGCAGCCCCGGACAGGGGGCCCTCTACGAGCAGTACTTC
TRBV13	TRBJ2-1	.	TRBD1	CASSLRDSINNEQFF	TGTGCCAGCAGCCTCCGGGACAGTATTAACAATGAGCAGTTCTTC
TRBV5-1	TRBJ2-1	.	.	CASSLAGRRDEQFF	TGCGCCAGCAGCTTGGCCGGTCGGCGGGATGAGCAGTTCTTC
TRBV7-2	TRBJ1-6	.	TRBD1	CASSGDREGAPLHF	TGTGCCAGCAGCGGAGACAGGGAAGGGGCACCCCTCCACTTT
TRBV7-9	TRBJ1-5	.	.	CSSSPRGGANQPQHF	TGTTCCAGCAGCCCACGAGGGGGTGCCAATCAGCCCCAGCATTTT
TRBV29-1	TRBJ2-1	.	TRBD2	CSVAGTSGSAYNEQFF	TGCAGCGTGGCCGGGACTAGCGGGAGCGCCTACAATGAGCAGTTCTTC
TRBV27	TRBJ2-7	.	.	CAIGLAAREQYF	TGTGCTATCGGGTTGGCGGCTCGAGAGCAGTACTTC
TRBV4-2	TRBJ2-2	.	.	CASSQEMGAANTGELFF	TGTGCCAGCAGCCAAGAGATGGGAGCGGCCAACACCGGGGAGCTGTTTTTT
TRBV5-1	TRBJ1-3	.	TRBD1	CASSLRERPGGSGNTIYF	TGCGCCAGCAGCTTGAGGGAGAGACCAGGGGGCTCTGGAAACACCATATATTTT
TRBV4-1	TRBJ1-1	many	TRBD1	CASSQEVGDRNTEAFF	TGCGCCAGCAGCCAAGAGGTCGGGGACAGGAACACTGAAGCTTTCTTT
TRBV27	TRBJ2-3	.	TRBD1	CASSSQGDTQYF	TGTGCCAGCAGTTCACAGGGGGATACGCAGTATTTT
TRBV19	TRBJ1-5	.	TRBD1	CASMLTGTVNQPQHF	TGTGCCAGTATGCTAACCGGGACAGTCAATCAGCCCCAGCATTTT
TRBV7-2	TRBJ1-2	.	TRBD1	CASSSQTGPNYGYTF	TGTGCCAGCAGCTCGCAGACAGGGCCTAACTATGGCTACACCTTC
TRBV7-9	TRBJ1-2	.	.	CSSSSLGGSNYGYTF	TGTTCCAGCAGCTCCCTAGGGGGATCTAACTATGGCTACACCTTC
TRBV19	TRBJ1-5	.	.	CASSTTSYQPQHF	TGTGCCAGTAGTACAACTAGTTACCAGCCCCAGCATTTT
TRBV11-2	TRBJ1-6	.	TRBD1	CASRPLRGGFYNSPLHF	TGTGCCAGCAGGCCTCTGCGAGGGGGCTTTTATAATTCACCCCTCCACTTT
TRBV30	TRBJ2-7	.	.	CAWSGGGASSYEQYF	TGTGCCTGGAGTGGCGGTGGGGCGAGCTCCTACGAGCAGTACTTC
TRBV7-2	TRBJ1-6	.	TRBD1	CASSSRQGVLSSYNSPLHF	TGTGCCAGCAGTTCGAGACAGGGGGTTTTAAGCTCCTATAATTCACCCCTCCACTTT
TRBV28	TRBJ1-2	.	.	CASSLPLGGRYTF	TGTGCCAGCAGTTTACCCCTCGGAGGACGCTACACCTTC
TRBV7-9	TRBJ2-7	.	.	CASSPSVKRSYEQYF	TGTGCCAGCAGCCCTAGCGTGAAGCGCTCCTACGAGCAGTACTTC